The T cell receptor beta chain described here comes from a study of cytomegalovirus exposure and HLA in healthy donors. General observations from the study: Highest at DRB1 and lowest at HLA-C, TCR association rates differed among HLA loci in a later analysis. In a later analysis, TCR beta V- and J-gene trimming was associated with a missense DCLRE1C variant.

With 60 Vbeta and 13 Jbeta primers, the PCR was carried out. Sequencing used immunoSEQ multiplex PCR; TCRdb keeps in-frame clones, though not all of them. In the table there are 150,000 to 200,000 clones, 75% to 80% of which are singletons. This clone has just a few counts. Its cognate antigen is unknown. What was sequenced was PBMCs. The receptor was derived from a woman between 45 and 60 years old in good health and CMV-seropositive.

CDR3 DNA sequence: TGCAGCGGAGGGACAGCGAATACTGAAGCTTTCTTT. It is translated as CSGGTANTEAFF. The chain combines TRBV29-1 with TRBJ1-1; 7 bases map to TRBD1. The V gene's germline CDR1 is SQVTM and CDR2 ANQGSEA. The CDR3 runs 12 residues. V lost 7 bases, J lost 5 bases, and 7 bases stayed unmatched.